The rows below give T cell receptor beta chains drawn from one sample of a study of technical replicates of blood from a handful of donors. Repertoires were generated with immunoSEQ multiplex PCR, while TCRdb's copy carries only in-frame clones and drops some. Here the sample spans around 15,000 clones, more than 75% being singletons. Sequencing input: PBMCs. Source of these receptors: a human donor in good health. The CDR3 runs from the conserved cysteine through the conserved F or W. A D gene is named only where the DNA matches it firmly. Where a row states a size, it is once, few, many or the class of an expanded clone; other rows omit it.

abundance	v_gene	d_gene	j_gene	CDR3aa	CDR3nt
-	TRBV10-3	-	TRBJ1-1	CAISTTENTEAFF	TGTGCCATCAGTACGACAGAGAACACTGAAGCTTTCTTT
once	TRBV2	TRBD1	TRBJ2-5	CASRLQGPQETQYF	TGTGCCAGCAGGCTACAGGGGCCCCAAGAGACCCAGTACTTC
-	TRBV18	TRBD2	TRBJ2-3	CASSPRGEFTDTQYF	TGTGCCAGCTCACCTCGGGGGGAGTTCACAGATACGCAGTATTTT
-	TRBV29-1	TRBD2	TRBJ2-2	CSVEKGEGTGELFF	TGCAGCGTTGAAAAAGGGGAGGGGACCGGGGAGCTGTTTTTT
-	TRBV6-1	-	TRBJ1-3	CAISTGTSGNTIYF	TGTGCCATTTCAACAGGGACGTCTGGAAACACCATATATTTT
-	TRBV6-5	-	TRBJ1-2	CASSYGQDYYGYTF	TGTGCCAGCAGTTACGGGCAGGACTACTATGGCTACACCTTC
-	TRBV6-1	TRBD1	TRBJ2-7	CASNLAGGYEQYF	TGTGCCAGCAACTTGGCAGGGGGCTACGAGCAGTACTTC
-	TRBV2	-	TRBJ2-2	CASSVSGPTGELFF	TGTGCCAGCAGTGTGTCAGGGCCCACGGGGGAGCTGTTTTTT
-	TRBV18	TRBD1	TRBJ1-2	CASSPGQGVGGYTF	TGTGCCAGCTCACCCGGACAGGGGGTCGGCGGCTACACCTTC
-	TRBV4-2	-	TRBJ1-4	CASSQDPPGSFNEKLFF	TGTGCCAGCAGCCAAGATCCCCCGGGGAGTTTTAATGAAAAACTGTTTTTT
-	TRBV6-5	TRBD2	TRBJ2-3	CASKRTSGSTDTQYF	TGTGCCAGCAAAAGGACTAGCGGTAGCACAGATACGCAGTATTTT
-	TRBV14	-	TRBJ2-2	CASSQSNTGELFF	TGTGCCAGCAGCCAATCAAACACCGGGGAGCTGTTTTTT
once	TRBV30	TRBD2	TRBJ2-2	CAWSGLAGANTGELFF	TGTGCCTGGAGTGGGCTAGCGGGTGCGAACACCGGGGAGCTGTTTTTT
-	TRBV7-9	TRBD2	TRBJ2-7	CASSLAGGGRDEQYF	TGTGCCAGCAGCTTGGCGGGCGGGGGAAGGGACGAGCAGTACTTC
-	TRBV19	TRBD2	TRBJ2-7	CASSIDLAGGTDEQYF	TGTGCCAGTAGTATAGACCTAGCGGGAGGGACCGACGAGCAGTACTTC
-	TRBV7-9	TRBD2	TRBJ2-6	CASSLSQAGGYAGANVLTF	TGTGCCAGCAGCTTAAGTCAAGCGGGAGGCTATGCTGGGGCCAACGTCCTGACTTTC
-	TRBV29-1	-	TRBJ2-5	CSATSEAGSETQYF	TGCAGCGCTACCAGTGAGGCAGGGTCAGAGACCCAGTACTTC
-	TRBV6-5	TRBD1	TRBJ2-5	CASSYLEGAQETQYF	TGTGCCAGCAGTTACCTCGAGGGGGCCCAAGAGACCCAGTACTTC
-	TRBV5-1	TRBD1	TRBJ2-7	CASSSTGTAEQYF	TGCGCCAGCAGCTCAACAGGGACAGCGGAGCAGTACTTC
-	TRBV6-4	TRBD2	TRBJ2-2	CASSDQGLAGAGELFF	TGTGCCAGCAGTGACCAGGGACTAGCGGGAGCCGGGGAGCTGTTTTTT
-	TRBV28	TRBD2	TRBJ2-5	CASSLVVAGERETQYF	TGTGCCAGCAGTTTAGTAGTAGCGGGGGAGAGGGAGACCCAGTACTTC
-	TRBV28	-	TRBJ2-3	CASSPRQRLITDTQYF	TGTGCCAGCAGTCCCCGACAGCGCCTGATCACAGATACGCAGTATTTT
-	TRBV6-4	TRBD2	TRBJ2-2	CASSSGSTGELFF	TGTGCCAGCAGTAGCGGGAGCACCGGGGAGCTGTTTTTT
-	TRBV5-1	-	TRBJ2-7	CASRDGDSYEQYF	TGCGCCAGCAGAGACGGGGACTCCTACGAGCAGTACTTC
-	TRBV10-1	-	TRBJ1-1	CASSRDMTNTEAFF	TGCGCCAGCAGTCGGGACATGACGAACACTGAAGCTTTCTTT
-	TRBV4-2	TRBD1	TRBJ1-1	CASSQPRGQGTEAFF	TGTGCCAGCAGCCAACCACGGGGACAGGGCACTGAAGCTTTCTTT
once	TRBV28	TRBD2	TRBJ2-3	CASSYELAGVGDTQYF	TGTGCCAGCAGTTACGAACTAGCGGGAGTAGGGGATACGCAGTATTTT
-	TRBV28	TRBD1	TRBJ2-7	CASSPGDRSYEQYF	TGTGCCAGCAGTCCCGGGGACAGGTCCTACGAGCAGTACTTC
-	TRBV6-5	TRBD1	TRBJ1-1	CASRPGQGGTEAFF	TGTGCCAGCAGACCCGGACAGGGAGGGACTGAAGCTTTCTTT
few	TRBV6-4	TRBD2	TRBJ2-6	CASSDSGTSSSGANVLTF	TGTGCCAGCAGTGACTCCGGGACTAGCAGCTCTGGGGCCAACGTCCTGACTTTC
-	TRBV6-1	-	TRBJ2-7	CATFEAGFSYEQYF	TGTGCCACCTTTGAGGCGGGTTTCTCCTACGAGCAGTACTTC
-	TRBV10-3	TRBD1	TRBJ1-1	CAIRGDSSIGAFF	TGTGCCATCAGGGGGGACAGTTCGATCGGGGCTTTCTTT
-	TRBV7-3	-	TRBJ2-1	CASSLRTDPPFF	TGTGCCAGCAGCTTACGGACAGATCCACCGTTCTTC
-	TRBV19	-	TRBJ1-2	CASSKTNYGYTF	TGTGCCAGTAGTAAGACAAACTATGGCTACACCTTC
-	TRBV6-1	-	TRBJ2-7	CASSPDGVSYEQYF	TGTGCCAGCAGCCCTGACGGGGTGTCCTACGAGCAGTACTTC
-	TRBV30	-	TRBJ1-1	CAWSVYSTEAFF	TGTGCCTGGAGTGTATATTCCACTGAAGCTTTCTTT
-	TRBV7-8	TRBD1	TRBJ2-1	CASRTGTGAYNEQFF	TGTGCCAGCAGAACCGGGACAGGGGCGTACAATGAGCAGTTCTTC
-	TRBV10-1	TRBD2	TRBJ2-7	CASSESGGVQYF	TGCGCCAGCAGTGAGTCTGGGGGGGTGCAGTACTTC
-	TRBV10-2	-	TRBJ2-7	CASSEEGSYEQYF	TGCGCCAGCAGTGAGGAGGGTTCCTACGAGCAGTACTTC
-	TRBV2	TRBD1	TRBJ2-7	CASSEKGGRVRF	TGTGCCAGCAGTGAAAAAGGGGGCAGGGTTCGGTTC